These T cell receptor beta chains were read from a single sample in a study of T-cell memory formation after mild COVID-19. MiXCR, run by TCRdb on the 5' RACE reads, gives a single entry per CDR3 protein. The sample has around 49,000 distinct CDR3 sequences; less than 35% are singletons. Input material: PBMCs or a T cell subset sorted from them (not recorded which). These receptors originate from a man aged 18 to 35 who had mild COVID-19 (a few samples of this study predate the infection). Cell type and time point are not known. Each CDR3 is given with its conserved first and last residue. Each record gives: CDR3 length, J gene, D gene, V gene, clone size, CDR3 DNA, CDR3 protein. A D gene is named only where the DNA matches it firmly. Size values are once, few and many counts, or a class for expanded clones, and some rows have none.

len: 16; j_gene: TRBJ2-1; d_gene: TRBD2; v_gene: TRBV5-6; abundance: few; CDR3nt: TGTGCCAGCAGCTGGGCTAGCGGGGGGGCCTACAATGAGCAGTTCTTC; CDR3aa: CASSWASGGAYNEQFF
len: 16; j_gene: TRBJ2-5; d_gene: TRBD1; v_gene: TRBV7-9; abundance: .; CDR3nt: TGTGCCAGCAGCTTAAACAGGGGTCCCCAGCGGGAGACCCAGTACTTC; CDR3aa: CASSLNRGPQRETQYF
len: 15; j_gene: TRBJ2-7; d_gene: .; v_gene: TRBV12-3/TRBV12-4; abundance: few; CDR3nt: TGTGCCAGCAGGAAACCGGGGAGTAATTACGACGAGCAGTACTTC; CDR3aa: CASRKPGSNYDEQYF
len: 13; j_gene: TRBJ2-7; d_gene: .; v_gene: TRBV20-1; abundance: .; CDR3nt: TGCAGTGCTAGAGATCCGGGATCGTACGAGCAGTACTTC; CDR3aa: CSARDPGSYEQYF
len: 14; j_gene: TRBJ2-3; d_gene: .; v_gene: TRBV5-1; abundance: .; CDR3nt: TGCGCCAGCAGCTCGACAGAATCCGCAGATACGCAGTATTTT; CDR3aa: CASSSTESADTQYF
len: 18; j_gene: TRBJ1-2; d_gene: .; v_gene: TRBV21-1; abundance: .; CDR3nt: TGTGCCAGCACGGCAGTTGAGGAACAGCATGGCCCCCACTATGGCTACACCTTC; CDR3aa: CASTAVEEQHGPHYGYTF
len: 14; j_gene: TRBJ2-1; d_gene: TRBD2; v_gene: TRBV6-2/TRBV6-3; abundance: once; CDR3nt: TGTGCCACTCAGAGCGGGGGGCGGTACAATGAGCAGTTCTTC; CDR3aa: CATQSGGRYNEQFF
len: 14; j_gene: TRBJ2-1; d_gene: TRBD1; v_gene: TRBV2; abundance: .; CDR3nt: TGTGCCAGCATTACCGGGACAGGGGGACCCCTGGGTGTCTTC; CDR3aa: CASITGTGGPLGVF
len: 16; j_gene: TRBJ1-5; d_gene: .; v_gene: TRBV25-1; abundance: few; CDR3nt: TGTGCCAGCAGTGACCGGGCCTGGGACAGCAATCAGCCCCAGCATTTT; CDR3aa: CASSDRAWDSNQPQHF
len: 13; j_gene: TRBJ2-2; d_gene: TRBD1; v_gene: TRBV12-3/TRBV12-4; abundance: .; CDR3nt: TGTGCCAGCAAGACAGGGGGGTTCGGGGAGCTGTTTTTT; CDR3aa: CASKTGGFGELFF
len: 19; j_gene: TRBJ2-3; d_gene: .; v_gene: TRBV6-6; abundance: .; CDR3nt: TGTGCCAGCAGTTATAGGTTGGAGGGGTCCACCTCCCGCACAGATACGCAGTATTTT; CDR3aa: CASSYRLEGSTSRTDTQYF
len: 16; j_gene: TRBJ2-2; d_gene: .; v_gene: TRBV5-1; abundance: few; CDR3nt: TGCGCCAGCAAACCACCAGGGGTGGGGAACACCGGGGAGCTGTTTTTT; CDR3aa: CASKPPGVGNTGELFF
len: 14; j_gene: TRBJ2-5; d_gene: .; v_gene: TRBV20-1; abundance: few; CDR3nt: TGCAGTGCTCTTTCTTGGGAAACTAAAGAGACCCAGTACTTC; CDR3aa: CSALSWETKETQYF
len: 14; j_gene: TRBJ2-7; d_gene: .; v_gene: TRBV7-9; abundance: few; CDR3nt: TGTGCCAGCAGCGAAGGGGGTAGCTCCTACGAGCAGTACTTC; CDR3aa: CASSEGGSSYEQYF
len: 11; j_gene: TRBJ2-7; d_gene: TRBD2; v_gene: TRBV12-3/TRBV12-4; abundance: few; CDR3nt: TGTGCCAGCGCGGGACTAGCCGAGCAGTACTTC; CDR3aa: CASAGLAEQYF
len: 14; j_gene: TRBJ1-4; d_gene: TRBD1; v_gene: TRBV6-2/TRBV6-3; abundance: .; CDR3nt: TGTGCCAGCGAGGAGGCAGGGGGGAATGAAAAACTGTTTTTT; CDR3aa: CASEEAGGNEKLFF